This T cell receptor beta chain derives from a study of cytomegalovirus exposure and HLA in healthy donors. PCR was performed using 60 Vbeta and 13 Jbeta primers. The table came from immunoSEQ multiplex PCR; TCRdb's copy has only in-frame clones and leaves some out. The repertoire consists of fewer than 150,000 clones, with 82% occurring once and the leading ten covering approximately 2.4%. CDR1 is SEHNR, CDR2 FQNEAQ, per germline (reference sequence). The CDR3 spans 15 residues. Unmatched junction bases numbered 4, after V lost 1 base and J lost 3 bases. This clone was detected once. This clonotype originated in a male donor in good health and CMV-seronegative. This chain connects TRBV7-9 to TRBJ2-7; TRBD2 matches at 9 bases. Sequencing was done on a sample of PBMCs. This CDR3 reads CASSLDSGSFYEQYF. CDR3 nucleotide sequence: TGTGCCAGCAGCTTAGATAGCGGGAGTTTCTACGAGCAGTACTTC.